The 30 T cell receptor beta chains in this list originate from one sample, sequenced in a study of blood T cell repertoires in COVID-19 (dated by TCRdb to 2020 to 2021). Preparation of the library involved the immunoSEQ multiplex PCR assay. TCRdb limited this immuneACCESS table to in-frame rearrangements with V and J called. A share of clones is missing; checked studies link under half to unresolved V genes, and the rest is unexplained. The sample data list 250,000 to 300,000 clones, and roughly 86% of these were observed just once. The top ten constitute 1% of the sample. Sequenced input: PBMCs or T cells enriched from blood (not recorded which). Receptors were obtained from a woman in her thirties who had recovered from COVID-19.

The chain uses TRBV4-2 and TRBJ2-1, with TRBD2 as a possible D gene (6 bases). Trimming left V 0 bases short and J 0 bases short, with 9 bases between. This CDR3 has 16 residues. From germline, CDR1 is LGHNA and CDR2 YNFKEQ. CDR3 sequence (DNA): TGTGCCAGCAGCCAAGACAGCGGGTCCTCCTACAATGAGCAGTTCTTC. Protein product: CASSQDSGSSYNEQFF.

CDR3 in DNA: TGTGCCACCAGCAGAGGACGGGGGTACACCGGGGAGCTGTTTTTT. It is translated as CATSRGRGYTGELFF. The J gene is TRBJ2-2, the V gene TRBV15; D may be TRBD2 (6 bases). This CDR3 has 15 residues. Germline CDR1 reads LNHNV; CDR2 reads YYDKDF (reference sequence). Trimming shortened V by 1 base and J by 3 bases, and 9 bases separated the two germline ends.

This clone was counted only a few times. V is TRBV4-3 and J is TRBJ1-5, with no clear D. Germline V gene data show CDR1 as LGHNA and CDR2 as YSLEER. V dropped 0 bases and J dropped 7 bases, with 13 bases sitting between them. The CDR3 has 15 residues. CDR3 DNA sequence: TGCGCCAGCAGCCAAGATTATGCGGGTTCACAGCCCCAGCATTTT. The encoded protein is CASSQDYAGSQPQHF.

This clone was seen a single time. The chain recombines TRBV2 with TRBJ2-7; possibly TRBD1 for D (5 bases). V dropped 8 bases and J dropped 1 base, with 15 bases sitting between them. This CDR3 is 14 amino acids long. Germline V gives CDR1 SNHLY, CDR2 FYNNEI. CDR3 coding DNA: TGTGCCAGCCTCTCGACACAGGTGTCCTACGAGCAGTACTTC. Translation gives CASLSTQVSYEQYF. Full variable domain (remainder filled in from reference TRBV2 and TRBJ2-7): EPEVTQTPSHQVTQMGQEVILRCVPISNHLYFYWYRQILGQKVEFLVSFYNNEISEKSEIFDDQFSVERPDGSNFTLKIRSTKLEDSAMYFCASLSTQVSYEQYFGPGTRLTVT.

The chain uses TRBV20-1 and TRBJ1-4; D is undetermined. Between the trimmed V and J ends, which lost 3 bases and 1 base, there was a span of 9 bases. The CDR3 loop spans 14 amino acids. Looked up from germline, CDR1 is DFQATT and CDR2 is SNEGSKA (reference sequence). The CDR3 reads CSASTGVTNEKLFF. The CDR3 DNA follows: TGCAGTGCTAGTACCGGTGTAACTAATGAAAAACTGTTTTTT.

The chain uses TRBV5-1 and TRBJ2-5; a weak D match, TRBD1 (6 bases). V was clipped by 0 bases and J by 2 bases, with 11 bases between them. Per the germline V gene, CDR1 is SGHRS and CDR2 is YFSETQ. This CDR3 contains 15 residues. The CDR3 here is CASSLGGTIQETQYF. The CDR3 bases are TGCGCCAGCAGCTTGGGTGGGACAATACAAGAGACCCAGTACTTC.

The CDR3 DNA reads TGTGCCAGTAGTATGGAGGACTCCACTGAAGCTTTCTTT. It yields the protein CASSMEDSTEAFF. The chain carries TRBV19 and TRBJ1-1; unclear D gene. V gave up 3 bases and J gave up 4 bases, with 9 bases separating them. The V gene's germline CDR1 is LNHDA and CDR2 SQIVND (reference sequence). The CDR3 totals 13 residues.

The table lists this clone with a count of one. The V call is TRBV9, the J call TRBJ2-7, with D uncertain. There are 13 residues in the CDR3. CDR1 and CDR2 from the germline V gene are SGDLS and YYNGEE. Trimming cost V 4 bases and J 4 bases, with 12 bases left between them. CDR3: CASSNSTRYEQYF. In DNA, the CDR3 is TGTGCCAGCAGCAACTCGACAAGATACGAGCAGTACTTC.

The V gene is TRBV15, the J gene TRBJ1-3; the match to TRBD1 covers 8 bases. There are 17 residues in the CDR3. With 11 bases clipped from V and 3 bases from J, the junction kept 18 bases outside the gene matches. Germline-derived CDR1 and CDR2 are LNHNV and YYDKDF (reference sequence). DNA for the CDR3: TGTGCCGCAAAAAAATCGACAGGGGCATTTTTTGGAAACACCATATATTTT. This sequence encodes CAAKKSTGAFFGNTIYF.

The J gene is TRBJ1-1, the V gene TRBV27, with no clear D. The germline gives CDR1 MNHEY, CDR2 SMNVEV (reference sequence). Trimming left V 2 bases short and J 1 base short, with 11 bases between. This CDR3 is built from 15 residues. CDR3 residues: CASSLGSHRNTEAFF. The CDR3 nucleotides are TGTGCCAGCAGTTTAGGTTCCCACAGGAACACTGAAGCTTTCTTT.

The chain couples TRBV13 to TRBJ2-7, with 13 bases aligning to TRBD2. The CDR3 is 18 amino acids. The germline gives CDR1 PRHDT, CDR2 FYEKMQ (reference sequence). The V and J ends lost 5 bases and 1 base, in that order; junction bases with no gene match: 11. Written as DNA, the CDR3 is TGTGCCAGCAGCCCTCCCGGGACTAGCGGGAAAACTTCCTACGAGCAGTACTTC. It codes for CASSPPGTSGKTSYEQYF.

The chain is built from TRBV5-1 and TRBJ1-6, with D maybe TRBD1 (6 bases). Germline CDR1 SGHRS, CDR2 YFSETQ. This CDR3 spans 22 amino acids. V was cut by 4 bases and J by 4 bases, with 33 bases left in between. Here the CDR3 reads CASSRDPRREPGQVDYNSPLHF. The DNA of the CDR3 is TGCGCCAGCAGCCGAGACCCTAGAAGGGAACCGGGACAAGTGGATTATAATTCACCCCTCCACTTT. The full variable domain, its missing parts supplied by reference TRBV5-1 and TRBJ1-6, is KAGVTQTPRYLIKTRGQQVTLSCSPISGHRSVSWYQQTPGQGLQFLFEYFSETQRNKGNFPGRFSGRQFSNSRSEMNVSTLELGDSALYLCASSRDPRREPGQVDYNSPLHFGNGTRLTVT.

The chain recombines TRBV24-1 with TRBJ2-7, with 7 bases identical to TRBD1. Trimming took 5 bases from V and 9 from J; bases not matched to a gene: 3. The CDR3 sequence is 11 residues long. Germline CDR1 KGHDR, CDR2 SFDVKD. In DNA, the CDR3 is TGTGCCACCAGTGTAGGGGACAGGCAGTACTTC. It is translated as CATSVGDRQYF.

The chain has TRBV28 and TRBJ1-4; TRBD1 is a possible D gene (5 bases). CDR1 is MDHEN, CDR2 SYDVKM, per germline. With 5 bases removed from V and 7 bases from J, the gap between germline ends came to 20 bases. The CDR3 loop spans 16 amino acids. This chain's CDR3 is CASSPPGSVLVEKLFF. For the CDR3, the DNA is TGTGCCAGCAGTCCTCCAGGGTCGGTTCTGGTTGAAAAACTGTTTTTT.

The chain carries TRBV25-1 and TRBJ2-5, with a tentative D call TRBD1 (6 bases). The V end lost 2 bases, the J end lost 5 bases, and 21 bases lay between the germline ends. Germline V lookup: CDR1 MGHDK, CDR2 SYGVNS. The CDR3 is made up of 17 amino acids. The CDR3: CASSEMLWDTKEETQYF. As DNA, the CDR3 is TGTGCCAGCAGTGAAATGTTGTGGGACACCAAGGAGGAGACCCAGTACTTC.

The V gene is TRBV7-2, the J gene TRBJ1-2; 8 bases match TRBD1. The CDR3 runs to 14 residues. Germline CDR1 reads SGHTA; CDR2 reads FQGNSA. Germline trimming cut 1 base from V and 5 bases from J; bases unmatched to any gene: 3. CDR3 in DNA: TGTGCCAGCAGCTTAGAGGACAGGGCATATGGCTACACCTTC. This gives the protein CASSLEDRAYGYTF.

This sequence joins TRBV11-2 and TRBJ1-3, with no clear D. The V gene's germline CDR1 is SGHAT and CDR2 FQNNGV. Trimming cost V 4 bases and J 4 bases, with 5 bases left between them. CDR3 length equals 12 residues. The CDR3 spells CASSSQGNTIYF. In nucleotides, the CDR3 is TGTGCCAGCAGCTCACAGGGAAACACCATATATTTT. Looking up the rest from reference TRBV11-2 and TRBJ1-3 gives the full variable domain: EAGVAQSPRYKIIEKRQSVAFWCNPISGHATLYWYQQILGQGPKLLIQFQNNGVVDDSQLPKDRFSAERLKGVDSTLKIQPAKLEDSAVYLCASSSQGNTIYFGEGSWLTVV.

The table lists this clone with a few counts. The V gene is TRBV7-9, the J gene TRBJ1-4; unclear D gene. The V end was cut by 2 bases, the J end by 12 bases, with 7 bases between. The CDR3 has 11 amino acids. Germline CDR1 and CDR2: SEHNR and FQNEAQ (reference sequence). For the CDR3, the DNA is TGTGCCAGCAGCTTACAGTTCGAACTGTTTTTT. Its protein product is CASSLQFELFF.

This chain connects TRBV2 to TRBJ1-2; 7 positions match TRBD1. Germline CDR1 and CDR2: SNHLY and FYNNEI. Losses at the gene ends were 3 bases for V and 2 bases for J; bases not matched to a gene: 6. This CDR3 is 15 amino acids long. The CDR3 reads CASSDPTGWNYGYTF. DNA of the CDR3: TGTGCCAGCAGTGATCCGACAGGGTGGAACTATGGCTACACCTTC.

V usage is TRBV7-2 and J usage is TRBJ2-3, with 8 bases that match TRBD2. CDR3 length: 18 amino acids. With 1 base clipped from V and 6 bases from J, the junction kept 15 bases outside the gene matches. In germline, CDR1 is SGHTA, CDR2 FQGNSA. For the CDR3, the DNA is TGTGCCAGCAGCTTAGGACTTTTCTTAGCGGGGAATCCGGATACGCAGTATTTT. Translated, it gives CASSLGLFLAGNPDTQYF.

The CDR3 DNA follows: TGTGCCAGCAGCCAAGCGGGACACGGGCCTAACACCGGGGAGCTGTTTTTT. Translation gives CASSQAGHGPNTGELFF. This chain connects TRBV4-2 to TRBJ2-2; tentative D call: TRBD1 (6 bases). The V and J ends lost 1 base and 2 bases respectively, with 14 bases between them. This CDR3 has 17 amino acids. From germline, CDR1 is LGHNA and CDR2 YNFKEQ.

The chain links TRBV11-3 to TRBJ2-7, with 7 bases identical to TRBD1. Germline values: CDR1 SGHNT, CDR2 YENEEA. The V gene end was trimmed by 4 bases and the J gene end by 4 bases; junction bases not matched to a gene: 10. This CDR3 has 15 residues. Here the CDR3 DNA reads TGTGCCAGCAGCTCATTAGGGGGCTACCCATACGAGCAGTACTTC. It specifies CASSSLGGYPYEQYF.

The chain recombines TRBV5-1 with TRBJ2-1; D perhaps matches TRBD2 (7 bases). This CDR3 region has 15 residues. The germline V gene has CDR1 SGHRS and CDR2 YFSETQ. Trimming left V 4 bases short and J 0 bases short, with 11 bases between. This chain's CDR3 is CASSPRGPSYNEQFF. The CDR3 DNA reads as TGCGCCAGCAGCCCGCGGGGGCCCTCCTACAATGAGCAGTTCTTC.

This clone came up a few times. The chain has TRBV27 and TRBJ2-7; a weak D match, TRBD1 (8 bases). This CDR3 spans 18 amino acids. Looked up from germline, CDR1 is MNHEY and CDR2 is SMNVEV (reference sequence). V was trimmed by 5 bases and J by 0 bases, leaving 23 bases between them. CDR3 protein: CASSPERGQGGGSYEQYF. CDR3 coding DNA: TGTGCCAGCAGTCCCGAACGTGGACAGGGCGGGGGCTCCTACGAGCAGTACTTC.

This clone was found once. This rearrangement joins TRBV24-1 to TRBJ2-6; possible D gene TRBD1, 5 bases. Germline V lookup: CDR1 KGHDR, CDR2 SFDVKD. V was pared by 4 bases and J by 0 bases, with 18 bases between. The CDR3 has 19 amino acids. CDR3 residues: CATSDRKPGPHSGANVLTF. The DNA for the CDR3 is TGTGCCACCAGTGACAGGAAACCAGGGCCACACTCTGGGGCCAACGTCCTGACTTTC.

The V and J genes are TRBV30 and TRBJ2-7; D is unclear. This CDR3 region has 13 residues. The V gene's germline CDR1 is GTSNPN and CDR2 SVGIG (reference sequence). Trimming took off 7 bases at V and 0 bases at J, with 13 bases between the two ends. The CDR3 nucleotides are TGTGCCTCAGACACGTTGGCCTCCTACGAGCAGTACTTC. Protein: CASDTLASYEQYF.

The chain couples TRBV10-2 to TRBJ2-7; possible D gene TRBD2, 5 bases. The CDR3 extends over 17 amino acids. Germline-derived CDR1 and CDR2 are WSHSY and SAAADI. V shed 4 bases and J shed 6 bases, with 25 bases lying between them. The chain's CDR3 is CASSVMEQTSAGVEQYF. CDR3 in DNA: TGCGCCAGCAGTGTGATGGAACAGACAAGCGCGGGTGTCGAGCAGTACTTC.

This sequence joins TRBV5-4 and TRBJ1-1; 7 bases line up with TRBD1. Germline CDR1 and CDR2: SGHNT and YYREEE (reference sequence). This CDR3 is 12 amino acids long. With 4 bases clipped from V and 7 bases from J, the junction kept 4 bases outside the gene matches. The DNA for the CDR3 is TGTGCCAGCAGCAGCAACAGGGGTGAAGCTTTCTTT. Translation: CASSSNRGEAFF.

The chain recombines TRBV9 with TRBJ1-1; 8 positions agree with TRBD1. This CDR3 region has 15 residues. In germline, CDR1 is SGDLS, CDR2 YYNGEE. J was trimmed by 0 bases and V by 4 bases; bases with no gene match: 5. In DNA form, the CDR3 reads TGTGCCAGCAGCCGGGACAGGCTTATGAACACTGAAGCTTTCTTT. Its translation: CASSRDRLMNTEAFF.

The V gene is TRBV7-2, the J gene TRBJ1-2; tentatively, D is TRBD1 (6 bases). V was trimmed by 5 bases and J by 5 bases, leaving 12 bases between them. The CDR3 consists of 13 residues. CDR1 and CDR2 from the germline V gene are SGHTA and FQGNSA. In nucleotides, the CDR3 is TGTGCCAGCAGCCCCCTGGGGGCATATGGCTACACCTTC. As protein: CASSPLGAYGYTF.